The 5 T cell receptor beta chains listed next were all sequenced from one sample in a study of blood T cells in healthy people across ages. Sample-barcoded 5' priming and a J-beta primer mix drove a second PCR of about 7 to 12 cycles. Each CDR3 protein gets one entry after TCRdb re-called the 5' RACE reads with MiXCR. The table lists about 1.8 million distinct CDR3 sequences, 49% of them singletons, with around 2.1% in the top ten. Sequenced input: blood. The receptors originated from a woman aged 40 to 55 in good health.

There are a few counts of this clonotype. CDR3 coding DNA: TGTGCCAGCTCACTACACTCGAGCTCCTACGAGCAGTACTTC. This codes for CASSLHSSSYEQYF. This sequence joins TRBV18 and TRBJ2-7; no reliable D call. CDR3 size: 14 residues. V lost 4 bases and J lost 0, with 10 bases in between. Germline V gives CDR1 KGHSH, CDR2 LQKENI.

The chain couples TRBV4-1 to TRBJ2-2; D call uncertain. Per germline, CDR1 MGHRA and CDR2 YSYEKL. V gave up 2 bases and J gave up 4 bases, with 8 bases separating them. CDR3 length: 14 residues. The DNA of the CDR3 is TGCGCCAGCAGCCAACCGTCCCCCACCGGGGAGCTGTTTTTT. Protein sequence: CASSQPSPTGELFF.

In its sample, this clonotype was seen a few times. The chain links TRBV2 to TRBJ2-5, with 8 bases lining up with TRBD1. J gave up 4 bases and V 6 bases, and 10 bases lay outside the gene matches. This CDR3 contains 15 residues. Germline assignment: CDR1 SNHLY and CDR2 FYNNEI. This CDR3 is CASRVGQAISETQYF. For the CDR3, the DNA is TGTGCCAGCAGAGTGGGACAGGCGATCTCAGAGACCCAGTACTTC.

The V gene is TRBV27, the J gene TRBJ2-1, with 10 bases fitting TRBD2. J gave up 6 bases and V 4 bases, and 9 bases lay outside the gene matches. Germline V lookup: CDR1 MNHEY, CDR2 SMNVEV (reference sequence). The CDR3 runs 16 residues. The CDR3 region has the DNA TGTGCCAGCAGTTGGTCCAGCGGGGGGGCGATCAATGAGCAGTTCTTC. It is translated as CASSWSSGGAINEQFF.

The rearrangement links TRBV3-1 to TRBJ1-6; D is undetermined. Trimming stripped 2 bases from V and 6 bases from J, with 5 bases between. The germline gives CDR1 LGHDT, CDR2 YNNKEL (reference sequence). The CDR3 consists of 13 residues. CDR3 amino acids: CASSQSANSPLHF. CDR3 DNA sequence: TGTGCCAGCAGCCAATCGGCTAATTCACCCCTCCACTTT.